This entry lists 28 T cell receptor beta chains sequenced from one sample in a study of beta chain features in type 1 diabetes. Investigators reverse transcribed all isolated RNA, so they sequenced expressed TCRB transcripts. Profiled with immunoSEQ multiplex PCR; TCRdb holds only in-frame clones, not every one. The table has fewer than 900,000 clones, 15% to 20% seen once. The sample consisted of naive CD4+ T cells from blood. The receptor source for this set is a woman aged 18-35 years in good health.

This clone occurred a few times. This sequence joins TRBV19 and TRBJ1-2, with 10 bases identical to TRBD1. Germline V lookup: CDR1 LNHDA, CDR2 SQIVND (reference sequence). The CDR3 sequence is 14 residues long. J lost 2 bases, V lost 7 bases, and 4 bases had no gene match. The CDR3 nucleotides are TGTGCCAGTACCCGGGACAGGGGAAACTATGGCTACACCTTC. It yields the protein CASTRDRGNYGYTF.

This clone occurred a few times. The CDR3 is CASGTGSQHF. The CDR3 DNA reads as TGTGCCAGTGGGACAGGGTCCCAGCATTTT. The genes are TRBV19 and TRBJ1-5; 9 bases fit TRBD1. The CDR3 runs to 10 residues. Germline assignment: CDR1 LNHDA and CDR2 SQIVND (reference sequence). V lost 8 bases to trimming and J lost 11 bases; unmatched junction nucleotides: 1.

The chain carries TRBV6-1 and TRBJ2-1, with a weak D call TRBD1 (6 bases). The germline gives CDR1 MNHNS, CDR2 SASEGT. The CDR3 is made up of 13 amino acids. The V and J ends lost 0 bases and 15 bases respectively, with 15 bases between them. Written as DNA, the CDR3 is TGTGCCAGCAGTGAAGCGGATAACAGGGCTGCGTTCTTC. Translation: CASSEADNRAAFF.

This chain joins TRBV15 and TRBJ1-3; D is uncertain. The CDR3 has 15 amino acids. Germline V CDR1 and CDR2: LNHNV, YYDKDF (reference sequence). V was shortened by 3 bases and J by 0 bases, with 9 bases between the two germline ends. CDR3 nucleotide sequence: TGTGCCACCAGCAGTGGACCCAACTCTGGAAACACCATATATTTT. Translation: CATSSGPNSGNTIYF.

This clone was detected only a few times. The chain has TRBV11-2 and TRBJ2-5, with a tentative D call TRBD1 (6 bases). The CDR3 runs 14 residues. Germline CDR1 SGHAT, CDR2 FQNNGV. Trimming took 1 base from V and 2 from J, leaving 8 bases between them. In nucleotides, the CDR3 is TGTGCCAGCAGCTTAGCCGACAGGCAAGAGACCCAGTACTTC. Translating it yields CASSLADRQETQYF.

The genes are TRBV5-1 and TRBJ2-2; D may be TRBD2 (5 bases). The V gene's germline CDR1 is SGHRS and CDR2 YFSETQ. The CDR3 totals 15 residues. Trimming took 0 bases from V and 6 from J, leaving 12 bases between them. The CDR3 DNA is TGCGCCAGCAGCTTGGTAGCAGGAGGTCCCGGGGAGCTGTTTTTT. Residues: CASSLVAGGPGELFF.

The CDR3 sequence: CASSTWTSWETQYF. The CDR3 coding sequence is TGTGCCAGCAGCACCTGGACTAGTTGGGAGACCCAGTACTTC. V and J are TRBV7-8 and TRBJ2-5, with 7 bases aligning to TRBD2. Germline values: CDR1 SGHVS, CDR2 FQNEAQ. J was trimmed by 5 bases and V by 5 bases; bases with no gene match: 8. The CDR3 is 14 residues long.

The rearrangement joins TRBV18 to TRBJ2-5, with 8 bases lining up with TRBD1. V lost 5 bases, J lost 5 bases, and 10 bases stayed unmatched. The CDR3 extends over 15 amino acids. Germline V CDR1 and CDR2: KGHSH, LQKENI. The CDR3 nucleotides read TGTGCCAGCTCAGCAGGGACAGGCCGGCGGGAGACCCAGTACTTC. Amino acids: CASSAGTGRRETQYF. Complete variable domain (other parts from reference TRBV18 and TRBJ2-5): NAGVMQNPRHLVRRRGQEARLRCSPMKGHSHVYWYRQLPEEGLKFMVYLQKENIIDESGMPKERFSAEFPKEGPSILRIQQVVRGDSAAYFCASSAGTGRRETQYFGPGTRLLVL.

This clone was counted between two and nine times. The chain uses TRBV21-1 and TRBJ2-7. TRBV21-1 is marked as a pseudogene. The CDR3 is made up of 12 amino acids. The CDR3 protein is CASSKTSYEQYF. The DNA for the CDR3 is TGTGCCAGCAGCAAAACCTCCTACGAGCAGTACTTC.

This clone was counted between two and nine times. V gene TRBV19 combines with J gene TRBJ2-2, with 9 positions matching TRBD1. V shed 8 bases, J shed 7 bases, and the junction held 8 bases outside the gene matches. Germline assignment: CDR1 LNHDA and CDR2 SQIVND (reference sequence). The CDR3 runs to 14 residues. CDR3 nucleotides: TGTGCCAGTCGTACAGGGGGCCTCTTCGGGGAGCTGTTTTTT. Residues: CASRTGGLFGELFF.

This clone was counted only a few times. J is TRBJ2-5 and V is TRBV28, with 7 bases identical to TRBD2. The J segment lost 5 bases and the V segment lost 2 bases, leaving 2 bases of the junction unmatched. Germline CDR1 reads MDHEN; CDR2 reads SYDVKM. This CDR3 region has 13 residues. The chain's CDR3 is CASSLTSVETQYF. CDR3 coding DNA: TGTGCCAGCAGTTTAACTAGCGTGGAGACCCAGTACTTC.

This clone has just a few counts. This chain joins TRBV12-5 and TRBJ2-1; 12 positions match TRBD2. V lost 0 bases and J lost 6; bases outside the gene matches: 3. Germline-derived CDR1 and CDR2 are LGHNT and FRNRAP. The CDR3 runs to 16 residues. CDR3 nucleotides: TGTGCTAGTGGTTTGGTCCTGACTAGCGGGAGCAATGAGCAGTTCTTC. Translating it yields CASGLVLTSGSNEQFF. The full variable domain, with the rest looked up from reference TRBV12-5 and TRBJ2-1, is DARVTQTPRHKVTEMGQEVTMRCQPILGHNTVFWYRQTMMQGLELLAYFRNRAPLDDSGMPKDRFSAEMPDATLATLKIQPSEPRDSAVYFCASGLVLTSGSNEQFFGPGTRLTVL.

The sample holds a few counts of this clone. The rearrangement uses TRBV7-9 and TRBJ1-2; 7 bases match TRBD1. This CDR3 is 14 amino acids long. Germline V gene sequence: CDR1 SEHNR, CDR2 FQNEAQ (reference sequence). The V segment lost 2 bases and the J segment 5 bases; nucleotides outside the gene matches: 5. In DNA form, the CDR3 reads TGTGCCAGCAGCTTAACAGGGGCCGGGTATGGCTACACCTTC. Its protein product is CASSLTGAGYGYTF.

In this sample, this clone turned up a few times. This same CDR3 is encoded by further DNA sequences in the sample. The V call is TRBV11-2, the J call TRBJ2-1, with D possibly being TRBD1 or TRBD2 (5 bases each). V dropped 1 base and J dropped 5 bases, with 6 bases sitting between them. From germline, CDR1 is SGHAT and CDR2 FQNNGV. CDR3 length: 13 residues. CDR3 loop: CASSLVGDNEQFF. The CDR3 coding sequence is TGTGCCAGCAGCTTAGTGGGGGACAATGAGCAGTTCTTC.

There are a few counts of this clone. This sequence joins TRBV18 and TRBJ2-5, with D possibly being TRBD1 (5 bases). The germline CDR1 and CDR2 sequences are KGHSH and LQKENI. Between the trimmed V and J ends, which lost 3 bases and 2 bases, there was a span of 16 bases. This CDR3 region has 16 residues. CDR3 sequence (DNA): TGTGCCAGCTCACCCGGTATAGGTGGGGCGCAAGAGACCCAGTACTTC. It encodes CASSPGIGGAQETQYF.

This clone showed up just a few times. The sample contains more than one DNA sequence encoding this CDR3. The chain links TRBV7-9 to TRBJ2-3; D is uncertain. V was trimmed by 3 bases and J by 1 base, leaving 5 bases between them. Germline CDR1 and CDR2: SEHNR and FQNEAQ (reference sequence). The CDR3 sequence is 13 residues long. CDR3 bases: TGTGCCAGCAGCTTGGTGGGCACAGATACGCAGTATTTT. Translating it yields CASSLVGTDTQYF.

This clone was picked up a small number of times. The chain couples TRBV9 to TRBJ2-1; D unclear. The V gene lost 3 bases and the J gene lost 3 bases, with 13 bases spanning the gap. This CDR3 contains 15 residues. Germline lookup yields CDR1 SGDLS and CDR2 YYNGEE. The CDR3 reads CASSGTLSNYNEQFF. CDR3 sequence (DNA): TGTGCCAGCAGCGGGACCCTTTCCAACTACAATGAGCAGTTCTTC.

The chain couples TRBV5-4 to TRBJ2-1; weak D call: TRBD2 (6 bases). This CDR3 region has 12 residues. Germline CDR1 reads SGHNT; CDR2 reads YYREEE (reference sequence). V lost 5 bases and J lost 8, with 11 bases in between. The CDR3 nucleotides are TGTGCCAGCAGGCGGGGTAGGGATGAGCAGTTCTTC. Translating gives CASRRGRDEQFF.

V is TRBV7-9 and J is TRBJ2-1; D may match TRBD1 or TRBD2 (5 bases each). The V end lost 7 bases, the J end lost 5 bases, and 12 bases lay between the germline ends. The germline CDR1 and CDR2 sequences are SEHNR and FQNEAQ (reference sequence). This CDR3 comprises 13 residues. In DNA form, the CDR3 reads TGTGCCAGCACCGGGACGGCCCACAATGAGCAGTTCTTC. Protein sequence: CASTGTAHNEQFF.

This clone was detected a few times. The chain is built from TRBV21-1 and TRBJ2-7. TRBV21-1 is a pseudogene locus. The CDR3 runs to 10 residues. The CDR3 region is CASSKMEQYF. DNA of the CDR3: TGTGCCAGCAGCAAAATGGAGCAGTACTTC.

To note about this clone: Other DNA sequences within the sample encode an identical CDR3. This chain connects TRBV5-6 to TRBJ1-5; no clear D. Germline V gene data show CDR1 as SGHDT and CDR2 as YYEEEE. This CDR3 is built from 14 residues. V was trimmed by 0 bases and J by 3 bases, leaving 7 bases between them. DNA of the CDR3: TGTGCCAGCAGCTTGGCGGGGAACAATCAGCCCCAGCATTTT. Translated: CASSLAGNNQPQHF.

In this sample, this clone turned up a few times. V and J are TRBV9 and TRBJ2-1; the D is unclear. Trimming removed 5 bases at V and 5 bases at J, with 8 bases between. The length of the CDR3 is 12 residues. CDR1 is SGDLS and CDR2 is YYNGEE in the germline V gene. CDR3 nucleotides: TGTGCCAGCAGGAGTAGTGACAATGAGCAGTTCTTC. This codes for CASRSSDNEQFF.

This clone has more than one count but fewer than ten. The chain combines TRBV25-1 with TRBJ2-1, with D tentatively TRBD2 (5 bases). Per germline, CDR1 MGHDK and CDR2 SYGVNS. The CDR3 runs 11 residues. Trimming shortened V by 6 bases and J by 13 bases, and 13 bases separated the two germline ends. CDR3 protein: CASSLRTQQFF. The CDR3 bases are TGTGCCAGCAGCCTTAGGACTCAACAGTTCTTC.

A few counts support this clone. The chain links TRBV4-1 to TRBJ2-4; D may be TRBD2 (5 bases). Germline V gene sequence: CDR1 MGHRA, CDR2 YSYEKL. The CDR3 length is 16 residues. The ends were cut back, 1 base at V and 2 bases at J, with 12 bases in the middle. The CDR3 DNA is TGCGCCAGCAGCCAAGGTCCAGCGGAGACCAAAAACATTCAGTACTTC. Translated: CASSQGPAETKNIQYF.

In its sample, this clone was seen a few times. The chain couples TRBV6-5 to TRBJ1-1, with D possibly TRBD1 on 5 matching bases. V lost 3 bases and J lost 3, with 11 bases in between. This CDR3 spans 14 amino acids. Germline V gene lookup returns CDR1 MNHEY and CDR2 SVGAGI. CDR3: CASSYLRVDTEAFF. CDR3 in DNA: TGTGCCAGCAGTTATCTCAGGGTAGACACTGAAGCTTTCTTT.

This clone was recorded a few times. V gene TRBV7-9 combines with J gene TRBJ2-1; perhaps TRBD2 as D (6 bases). V was trimmed by 6 bases and J by 5 bases, leaving 14 bases between them. Germline CDR1 is SEHNR and CDR2 is FQNEAQ (reference sequence). The length of the CDR3 is 14 residues. The CDR3 loop reads CASRFSGDHNEQFF. In DNA, the CDR3 is TGTGCCAGCAGATTTAGCGGAGACCACAATGAGCAGTTCTTC.

This clone was picked up one time. In DNA form, the CDR3 reads TGTGCCAGCAGCTTAGGGGTTACGGGTGAGCAGTTCTTC. Its translation: CASSLGVTGEQFF. This chain links TRBV7-2 with TRBJ2-1; D not resolved. The CDR3 covers 13 residues. The germline V and J ends were trimmed by 1 base and 9 bases, with 10 bases remaining between them. Germline-derived CDR1 and CDR2 are SGHTA and FQGNSA.

The sample holds a few counts of this clone. The chain combines TRBV7-8 with TRBJ2-7, with D tentatively TRBD1 (6 bases). The V gene's germline CDR1 is SGHVS and CDR2 FQNEAQ. V lost 6 bases and J 2 bases, leaving 17 bases between the germline ends. This CDR3 is 15 amino acids long. The CDR3 region is CASRPEPDRPYEQYF. The CDR3 DNA is TGTGCCAGCAGACCAGAACCGGACAGACCCTACGAGCAGTACTTC.